The 17 T cell receptor beta chains below come from one sample, sequenced in a study of blood T cell repertoires in COVID-19. The table came from immunoSEQ multiplex PCR; TCRdb's copy has only in-frame clones and leaves some out. The sample includes roughly 250,000 clones, approximately 85% of them seen just once. The sequencing sample was made of peripheral blood. All receptors come from a man aged 35 to 55 with acute or convalescent COVID-19.

The chain carries TRBV19 and TRBJ1-2; D is possibly TRBD1 (6 bases). The length of the CDR3 is 15 residues. Trimming left V 6 bases short and J 2 bases short, with 16 bases between. Germline CDR1 reads LNHDA; CDR2 reads SQIVND (reference sequence). The DNA of the CDR3 is TGTGCCAGTAGCTCCCCAGGGGTGCTGAACTATGGCTACACCTTC. It is translated as CASSSPGVLNYGYTF.

V and J are TRBV29-1 and TRBJ1-2; tentative D call: TRBD1 (5 bases). Trimming took 0 bases from V and 3 from J, leaving 17 bases between them. This CDR3 region has 16 residues. Germline assignment: CDR1 SQVTM and CDR2 ANQGSEA. Here the CDR3 reads CSVEDPRGGMDYGYTF. In DNA form, the CDR3 reads TGCAGCGTTGAAGATCCTCGCGGGGGGATGGACTATGGCTACACCTTC.

Only one count was recorded for this clone. The chain combines TRBV29-1 with TRBJ2-3; possibly TRBD1 for D (5 bases). Trimming stripped 3 bases from V and 4 bases from J, with 17 bases between. Germline CDR1 is SQVTM and CDR2 is ANQGSEA. This CDR3 is 15 amino acids long. CDR3 loop: CSVDDDRRAPDTQYF. The CDR3 DNA reads TGCAGCGTTGATGATGATCGCAGGGCTCCAGATACGCAGTATTTT.

This clone was observed a single time. The chain carries TRBV6-2 or TRBV6-3 and TRBJ1-6, with 8 bases lining up with TRBD1. Germline V gene lookup returns CDR1 MNHEY and CDR2 SVGEGT. The CDR3 length is 15 residues. V dropped 2 bases and J dropped 9; count of bases not matched to a gene: 6. The CDR3 nucleotides are TGTGCCAGCAGTTACCTCAGGGGGCTGGGTTCACCCCTCCACTTT. Amino acids: CASSYLRGLGSPLHF.

V is TRBV7-9 and J is TRBJ2-7; D is unclear. The CDR3 totals 13 residues. Germline V gene data show CDR1 as SEHNR and CDR2 as FQNEAQ (reference sequence). Deletions cut 3 bases from V and 0 bases from J, with 6 bases between. DNA of the CDR3: TGTGCCAGCAGCTTCCCAAACTCCTACGAGCAGTACTTC. Its translation is CASSFPNSYEQYF.

This chain links TRBV29-1 with TRBJ2-7, with 7 bases matching TRBD1. Germline V gene sequence: CDR1 SQVTM, CDR2 ANQGSEA. Trimming cost V 4 bases and J 2 bases; bases outside gene matches: 8. The CDR3 loop spans 14 amino acids. The CDR3 reads CSVVSGGSTYEQYF. As DNA, the CDR3 is TGCAGCGTTGTATCAGGGGGTTCGACCTACGAGCAGTACTTC.

This clone has more than one count but fewer than ten. The chain combines TRBV2 with TRBJ2-1; TRBD1 agrees at 11 bases. V lost 6 bases and J lost 8; bases outside the gene matches: 9. The CDR3 is 15 amino acids. The germline V gene has CDR1 SNHLY and CDR2 FYNNEI. For the CDR3, the DNA is TGTGCCAGCAGGTCCGGGACAGGGGGATTAGATGAGCAGTTCTTC. It is translated as CASRSGTGGLDEQFF.

V usage is TRBV7-3 and J usage is TRBJ2-7; no reliable D call. The CDR3 is made up of 13 amino acids. V was trimmed by 4 bases and J by 3 bases, leaving 10 bases between them. Germline assignment: CDR1 SGHTA and CDR2 FQGTGA. The CDR3 sequence is CASSCDILYEQYF. The DNA for the CDR3 is TGTGCCAGCAGCTGCGACATTCTCTACGAGCAGTACTTC.

V gene TRBV27 combines with J gene TRBJ2-1; D might be TRBD2 (6 bases). V was pared by 6 bases and J by 7 bases, with 19 bases between. The CDR3 loop spans 15 amino acids. CDR1 and CDR2 from the germline V gene are MNHEY and SMNVEV (reference sequence). The CDR3 sequence: CASSPGLHQGNEQFF. As DNA, the CDR3 is TGTGCCAGCAGCCCGGGACTGCATCAGGGAAATGAGCAGTTCTTC.

CDR3 amino acids: CASSVDTYYEQYF. The CDR3 DNA reads TGTGCCAGCAGCGTCGACACATACTACGAGCAGTACTTC. The rearrangement joins TRBV9 to TRBJ2-7; D is uncertain. Germline assignment: CDR1 SGDLS and CDR2 YYNGEE. V lost 2 bases and J 3 bases, leaving 9 bases between the germline ends. CDR3 length: 13 residues.

V and J are TRBV10-1 and TRBJ2-4; D is unresolved. Trimming removed 5 bases from V and 8 bases from J, with 16 bases in between. The CDR3 totals 14 residues. Germline assignment: CDR1 WNHNN and CDR2 SYGVQD (reference sequence). This CDR3 reads CASSKSGNVDIQYF. CDR3 nucleotides: TGCGCCAGCAGTAAATCTGGCAACGTTGACATTCAGTACTTC.

The CDR3 bases are TGCGCCAGCAGCTTATCCGCGTTCGGCGGCTACAATGAGCAGTTCTTC. It encodes CASSLSAFGGYNEQFF. The chain uses TRBV5-1 and TRBJ2-1; D is unresolved. The CDR3 loop spans 16 amino acids. With 2 bases removed from V and 3 bases from J, the gap between germline ends came to 15 bases. CDR1 is SGHRS, CDR2 YFSETQ, per germline.

V usage is TRBV19 and J usage is TRBJ1-4, with 8 bases aligning to TRBD1. Trimming at V came to 5 bases and at J to 1 base, leaving 6 bases not matched to a gene. This CDR3 has 16 residues. The germline V gene has CDR1 LNHDA and CDR2 SQIVND (reference sequence). CDR3 amino acids: CASSRGGTGTNEKLFF. The CDR3 DNA follows: TGTGCCAGTAGTCGAGGGGGGACAGGAACTAATGAAAAACTGTTTTTT.

The chain combines TRBV18 with TRBJ2-7, with a possible D match to TRBD1 (5 bases). CDR1 and CDR2 (germline): KGHSH, LQKENI. V shed 3 bases and J shed 0 bases, with 6 bases lying between them. The CDR3 is 13 residues long. As DNA, the CDR3 is TGTGCCAGCTCACCGGGGCCCTCCTACGAGCAGTACTTC. Translated, it gives CASSPGPSYEQYF.

This clone has a handful of counts. The chain combines TRBV5-1 with TRBJ2-6; TRBD1 might be the D (5 bases). V was pared by 4 bases and J by 0 bases, with 14 bases between. This CDR3 spans 17 amino acids. The germline V gene has CDR1 SGHRS and CDR2 YFSETQ. The chain's CDR3 is CASSPRQSISGANVLTF. The DNA for the CDR3 is TGCGCCAGCAGCCCTCGACAGAGCATCTCTGGGGCCAACGTCCTGACTTTC.

The rearrangement links TRBV3-1 (or the pseudogene TRBV3-2) to TRBJ2-3; the match to TRBD1 covers 7 bases. V was pared by 1 base and J by 1 base, with 8 bases of the junction left unmatched. The CDR3 consists of 17 residues. CDR1 is LGHDT and CDR2 is YNNKEL in the germline V gene (reference sequence). The CDR3 protein is CASSQGRTTGGTDTQYF. As DNA, the CDR3 is TGTGCCAGCAGCCAAGGACGAACTACAGGGGGCACAGATACGCAGTATTTT.

In this sample, this clone turned up a few times. The chain recombines TRBV9 with TRBJ1-4; possible D gene TRBD1, 6 bases. The CDR3 has 15 amino acids. From germline, CDR1 is SGDLS and CDR2 YYNGEE. V lost 4 bases and J lost 3, with 13 bases in between. Written as DNA, the CDR3 is TGTGCCAGCAGCCCGGCCGGGACACCTAATGAAAAACTGTTTTTT. This codes for CASSPAGTPNEKLFF.